Below, 5 T cell receptor beta chains from the same sample are listed, as sequenced in a study of blood T cell repertoires in COVID-19. Using immunoSEQ multiplex PCR, the repertoire was profiled, and TCRdb retains in-frame clones only, with some absent. The sample gives 180,000 or so clones, roughly 83% of which show up once; about 6% is in the top ten. Sequencing used PBMCs or T cells enriched from blood (not recorded which). The receptor source for this set is a man in his forties with acute COVID-19.

V usage is TRBV5-4 and J usage is TRBJ1-1, with 7 bases identical to TRBD1. Germline assignment: CDR1 SGHNT and CDR2 YYREEE (reference sequence). The CDR3 length is 14 residues. J gave up 1 base and V 3 bases, and 3 bases lay outside the gene matches. The CDR3 is CASSYGQANTEAFF. DNA for the CDR3: TGTGCCAGCAGCTATGGACAGGCGAACACTGAAGCTTTCTTT.

The V call is TRBV6-5, the J call TRBJ1-2; tentative D call: TRBD1 (6 bases). Germline values: CDR1 MNHEY, CDR2 SVGAGI. The CDR3 is made up of 14 amino acids. Trimming cost V 0 bases and J 8 bases, with 13 bases left between them. CDR3 nucleotide sequence: TGTGCCAGCAGTTACTCGGGAGGGGGTGAAGGCTACACCTTC. This encodes CASSYSGGGEGYTF.

The V and J genes are TRBV4-1 and TRBJ1-2; 7 bases align to TRBD1. Germline loops: CDR1 MGHRA, CDR2 YSYEKL. The V gene end was trimmed by 6 bases and the J gene end by 3 bases; junction bases not matched to a gene: 10. The CDR3 runs 15 residues. The CDR3 loop is CASSRMTGSDYGYTF. For the CDR3, the DNA is TGCGCCAGCAGTCGTATGACAGGGAGTGACTATGGCTACACCTTC.

V gene TRBV4-1 combines with J gene TRBJ1-2; no clear D gene. V was shortened by 6 bases and J by 3 bases, with 14 bases between the two germline ends. Germline lookup yields CDR1 MGHRA and CDR2 YSYEKL. The length of the CDR3 is 14 residues. For the CDR3, the DNA is TGCGCCAGCAGACAGACGGGAAACTACTATGGCTACACCTTC. Translated, it gives CASRQTGNYYGYTF.

The V call is TRBV7-9, the J call TRBJ2-7, with D tentatively TRBD1 (5 bases). Deletions cut 7 bases from V and 3 bases from J, with 13 bases between. Germline V gives CDR1 SEHNR, CDR2 FQNEAQ (reference sequence). There are 13 residues in the CDR3. The CDR3 DNA reads TGTGCCAGCAATTACGACACAGGCTACGAGCAGTACTTC. Its translation: CASNYDTGYEQYF. The full variable domain, its missing parts supplied by reference TRBV7-9 and TRBJ2-7, is DTGVSQNPRHKITKRGQNVTFRCDPISEHNRLYWYRQTLGQGPEFLTYFQNEAQLEKSRLLSDRFSAERPKGSFSTLEIQRTEQGDSAMYLCASNYDTGYEQYFGPGTRLTVT.